The 23 T cell receptor beta chains given below trace back to one sample, sequenced in a study of cytomegalovirus exposure and HLA in healthy donors. Both 60 Vbeta primers and 13 Jbeta primers went into the PCR. Assay: immunoSEQ multiplex PCR; the TCRdb copy retains only in-frame clones and omits some. The record lists more than 55,000 clones, of which the ten most abundant hold about 4.5%. The sequenced sample consisted of PBMCs. The receptors stem from a woman in her thirties or forties in good health and CMV-seropositive.

The V and J genes are TRBV19 and TRBJ2-3; 7 bases align to TRBD2. CDR1 is LNHDA, CDR2 SQIVND, per germline (reference sequence). The CDR3 covers 16 residues. V dropped 5 bases and J dropped 1; count of bases not matched to a gene: 9. The CDR3, as DNA: TGTGCCAGTAGTTCTTACGCGGGAGTCGGCACAGATACGCAGTATTTT. Protein product: CASSSYAGVGTDTQYF.

V is TRBV29-1 and J is TRBJ1-6; 8 bases map to TRBD1. Per germline, CDR1 SQVTM and CDR2 ANQGSEA. The junction had 2 bases not matched to a gene; V was cut back by 5 bases and J by 5 bases. The CDR3 loop spans 13 amino acids. The CDR3 coding sequence is TGCAGCGTTATGGACAGGGATAATTCACCCCTCCACTTT. As protein: CSVMDRDNSPLHF.

V usage is TRBV7-3 and J usage is TRBJ2-1; D is perhaps TRBD2 (5 bases). The CDR3 is 17 residues long. V gave up 5 bases and J gave up 2 bases, with 19 bases separating them. Germline loops: CDR1 SGHTA, CDR2 FQGTGA. The CDR3 DNA sequence: TGTGCCAGCAGCCCGAGGGATGGCAATGTTCCCTACAATGAGCAGTTCTTC. Protein product: CASSPRDGNVPYNEQFF.

This rearrangement joins TRBV5-6 to TRBJ2-6; D is ambiguous. The CDR3 is 17 amino acids. V gave up 4 bases and J gave up 0 bases, with 14 bases separating them. The V gene's germline CDR1 is SGHDT and CDR2 YYEEEE. CDR3 sequence (DNA): TGTGCCAGCAGCGGAGTTAGATCCGACTCTGGGGCCAACGTCCTGACTTTC. This sequence encodes CASSGVRSDSGANVLTF.

The rearrangement uses TRBV29-1 and TRBJ1-1; D not certain. The CDR3 consists of 13 residues. Germline lookup yields CDR1 SQVTM and CDR2 ANQGSEA. V was pared by 2 bases and J by 4 bases, with 11 bases between. As DNA, the CDR3 is TGCAGCGTTGAATCTGGCGAGGGCACTGAAGCTTTCTTT. Translating gives CSVESGEGTEAFF.

V is TRBV9 and J is TRBJ1-2; 8 bases fit TRBD1. This CDR3 contains 18 residues. V shed 3 bases and J 1 base; nucleotides not matched to a gene: 14. In germline, CDR1 is SGDLS, CDR2 YYNGEE. The CDR3 region has the DNA TGTGCCAGCAGCGCCTCACCTGTGGCAGACAGGGGTAACTATGGCTACACCTTC. Protein sequence: CASSASPVADRGNYGYTF.

The CDR3 here is CASSLAADSYEQYF. The CDR3 DNA reads as TGTGCCAGCAGCTTAGCTGCGGACTCCTACGAGCAGTACTTC. The V and J genes are TRBV7-2 and TRBJ2-5; D unclear. The better agreement between TRBJ2-7 and the DNA end casts doubt on the J call. There are 14 residues in the CDR3. The V gene's germline CDR1 is SGHTA and CDR2 FQGNSA.

J is TRBJ1-5 and V is TRBV4-1; a possible D gene is TRBD1 (6 bases). Per germline, CDR1 MGHRA and CDR2 YSYEKL. CDR3 length: 17 amino acids. V gave up 1 base and J gave up 0 bases, with 13 bases separating them. CDR3 sequence (DNA): TGCGCCAGCAGCCAAGGGTCTGCAGGGGCTAGCAATCAGCCCCAGCATTTT. As protein: CASSQGSAGASNQPQHF.

The chain employs TRBV4-3 and TRBJ2-1; D perhaps matches TRBD1 (6 bases). Trimming took off 2 bases at V and 4 bases at J, with 9 bases between the two ends. The CDR3 covers 14 residues. CDR1 LGHNA and CDR2 YSLEER come from the germline V gene. The CDR3 sequence is CASSQTTGYNEQFF. The CDR3 nucleotides read TGCGCCAGCAGCCAAACAACAGGGTACAATGAGCAGTTCTTC.

The gene calls are TRBV21-1 and TRBJ1-5. TRBV21-1 is shown as a pseudogene. This CDR3 has 16 residues. In DNA form, the CDR3 reads TGTGCCAGCAGCAAAGAACTTAGCCGAACATGTCAGCCCCAGCATTTT. Residues: CASSKELSRTCQPQHF.

CDR3 DNA: TGTGCCAGTGGAGGGGCAGGGAAGCAGTACTTC. Protein sequence: CASGGAGKQYF. The gene calls are TRBV19 and TRBJ2-7; maybe TRBD2 (6 bases). The length of the CDR3 is 11 residues. The germline V gene encodes CDR1 LNHDA and CDR2 SQIVND (reference sequence). Between the trimmed V and J ends, which lost 8 bases and 8 bases, there was a span of 13 bases.

The rearrangement links TRBV27 to TRBJ1-1; the match to TRBD1 covers 7 bases. CDR1 MNHEY and CDR2 SMNVEV come from the germline V gene (reference sequence). Trimming cost V 5 bases and J 6 bases; bases outside gene matches: 9. The CDR3 spans 14 residues. The CDR3 is CASSQTGRFAEAFF. The CDR3 coding sequence is TGTGCCAGCAGTCAGACAGGGAGGTTCGCTGAAGCTTTCTTT.

The V and J genes are TRBV29-1 and TRBJ1-2; TRBD1 agrees at 7 bases. The junction had 5 bases not matched to a gene; V was cut back by 0 bases and J by 4 bases. The CDR3 spans 14 residues. CDR1 is SQVTM and CDR2 is ANQGSEA in the germline V gene. The DNA of the CDR3 is TGCAGCGTTGAAGATCAACAGGGGCGCTATGGCTACACCTTC. This sequence encodes CSVEDQQGRYGYTF.

The chain carries TRBV5-1 and TRBJ2-1, with D tentatively TRBD2 (6 bases). This CDR3 spans 15 amino acids. Germline V lookup: CDR1 SGHRS, CDR2 YFSETQ. V lost 3 bases and J lost 10, with 20 bases in between. CDR3 sequence reads: CASSSLGEAGGEQFF. The CDR3 region has the DNA TGCGCCAGCAGCTCCTTAGGGGAGGCCGGCGGGGAGCAGTTCTTC. The full variable domain, rest sourced from reference TRBV5-1 and TRBJ2-1, is KAGVTQTPRYLIKTRGQQVTLSCSPISGHRSVSWYQQTPGQGLQFLFEYFSETQRNKGNFPGRFSGRQFSNSRSEMNVSTLELGDSALYLCASSSLGEAGGEQFFGPGTRLTVL.

The chain carries TRBV5-1 and TRBJ2-5, with D hard to call. Trimming removed 4 bases at V and 5 bases at J, with 6 bases between. The CDR3 totals 11 residues. The V gene's germline CDR1 is SGHRS and CDR2 YFSETQ. This CDR3 is CASSNRETQYF. The CDR3 nucleotides are TGCGCCAGCAGCAACCGGGAGACCCAGTACTTC.

This rearrangement joins TRBV27 to TRBJ1-1; TRBD1 matches at 10 bases. The V gene end was trimmed by 5 bases and the J gene end by 6 bases; junction bases not matched to a gene: 12. The CDR3 length is 16 residues. CDR1 and CDR2 (germline): MNHEY, SMNVEV (reference sequence). CDR3 coding DNA: TGTGCCAGCAGTCGAGCCGGGACAGGGGTTTCCGCTGAAGCTTTCTTT. This gives the protein CASSRAGTGVSAEAFF.

The J gene is TRBJ1-2, the V gene TRBV28; the match to TRBD1 covers 8 bases. V shed 4 bases and J 4 bases; nucleotides not matched to a gene: 8. There are 15 residues in the CDR3. Germline V gene lookup returns CDR1 MDHEN and CDR2 SYDVKM. The CDR3 reads CASSYPTGDIYGYTF. CDR3 nucleotides: TGTGCCAGCAGTTACCCGACAGGGGATATCTATGGCTACACCTTC.

V gene TRBV19 combines with J gene TRBJ2-2; tentatively, D is TRBD1 (7 bases). The V and J ends lost 3 bases and 5 bases respectively, with 13 bases between them. CDR1 and CDR2 (germline): LNHDA, SQIVND (reference sequence). The CDR3 spans 15 residues. The CDR3 reads CASSIEAGGTGELFF. The CDR3 DNA is TGTGCCAGTAGTATTGAGGCAGGGGGGACCGGGGAGCTGTTTTTT.

The J gene is TRBJ2-3, the V gene TRBV29-1; 8 bases match TRBD2. Per germline, CDR1 SQVTM and CDR2 ANQGSEA. The CDR3 totals 14 residues. Here the CDR3 reads CGAQREGGTDTQYF. CDR3 bases: TGCGGTGCCCAACGGGAGGGCGGGACAGATACGCAGTATTTT.

V is TRBV5-1 and J is TRBJ1-1; TRBD1 matches 7 bases. The CDR3 spans 17 residues. The V gene end was trimmed by 0 bases and the J gene end by 3 bases; junction bases not matched to a gene: 11. The germline gives CDR1 SGHRS, CDR2 YFSETQ. This CDR3 reads CASSLGGDRWYHTEAFF. The CDR3 DNA reads TGCGCCAGCAGCTTGGGGGGGGACAGATGGTATCACACTGAAGCTTTCTTT.

The chain recombines TRBV9 with TRBJ2-1, with 10 positions matching TRBD1. This CDR3 region has 16 residues. Germline V gene data show CDR1 as SGDLS and CDR2 as YYNGEE. V gave up 3 bases and J gave up 7 bases; unmatched junction bases: 10. CDR3 protein: CASSAPLGTGVNEQFF. The CDR3 DNA follows: TGTGCCAGCAGCGCGCCCCTGGGGACAGGGGTGAATGAGCAGTTCTTC.

V is TRBV9 and J is TRBJ2-7; 7 positions agree with TRBD1. This CDR3 region has 14 residues. Germline V lookup: CDR1 SGDLS, CDR2 YYNGEE. Trimming cost V 3 bases and J 0 bases; bases outside gene matches: 3. The CDR3 coding sequence is TGTGCCAGCAGCGCAACAGGGGTCTCCTACGAGCAGTACTTC. Its protein product is CASSATGVSYEQYF.

This chain connects TRBV9 to TRBJ1-3; 8 bases map to TRBD1. Per the germline V gene, CDR1 is SGDLS and CDR2 is YYNGEE. The CDR3 has 15 residues. The trim removed 4 bases at V and 6 bases at J, leaving 9 bases unmatched. Here the CDR3 DNA reads TGTGCCAGCAGCCGAACGACAGGGGAGGAAAACACCATATATTTT. This sequence encodes CASSRTTGEENTIYF. Combining the CDR3 with reference TRBV9 and TRBJ1-3 gives the whole variable domain DSGVTQTPKHLITATGQRVTLRCSPRSGDLSVYWYQQSLDQGLQFLIQYYNGEERAKGNILERFSAQQFPDLHSELNLSSLELGDSALYFCASSRTTGEENTIYFGEGSWLTVV.